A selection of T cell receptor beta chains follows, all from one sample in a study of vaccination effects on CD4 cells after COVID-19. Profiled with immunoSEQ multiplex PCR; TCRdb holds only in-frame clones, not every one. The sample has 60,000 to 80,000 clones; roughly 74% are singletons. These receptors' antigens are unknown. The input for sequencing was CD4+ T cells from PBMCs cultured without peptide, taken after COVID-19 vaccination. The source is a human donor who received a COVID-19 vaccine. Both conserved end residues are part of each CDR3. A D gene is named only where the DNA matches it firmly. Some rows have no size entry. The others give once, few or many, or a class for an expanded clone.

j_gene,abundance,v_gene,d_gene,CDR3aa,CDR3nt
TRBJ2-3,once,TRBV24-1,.,CATSDFGKSTDTQYF,TGTGCCACCAGTGATTTTGGCAAAAGCACAGATACGCAGTATTTT
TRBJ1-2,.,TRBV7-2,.,CASSLGRNLYGYTF,TGTGCCAGCAGCTTAGGCAGGAACCTCTATGGCTACACCTTC
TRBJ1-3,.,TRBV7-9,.,CASSQGGNTIYF,TGTGCCAGCAGCCAGGGGGGAAACACCATATATTTT
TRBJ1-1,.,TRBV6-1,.,CASSDLGRTNTEAFF,TGTGCCAGCAGTGACCTCGGACGGACGAACACTGAAGCTTTCTTT
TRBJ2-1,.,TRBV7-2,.,CASSLAAGGAYNEQFF,TGTGCCAGCAGCTTAGCCGCTGGCGGGGCCTACAATGAGCAGTTCTTC
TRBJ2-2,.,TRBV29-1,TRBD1,CSAKLTPRQGNTGELFF,TGCAGCGCCAAACTGACCCCCCGACAGGGAAACACCGGGGAGCTGTTTTTT
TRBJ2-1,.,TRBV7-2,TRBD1,CASTRDRGNEQFF,TGTGCCAGCACCCGCGACAGGGGCAATGAGCAGTTCTTC
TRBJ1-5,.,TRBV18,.,CASSPTDSYSNQPQHF,TGTGCCAGCTCACCGACGGACAGTTATAGCAATCAGCCCCAGCATTTT
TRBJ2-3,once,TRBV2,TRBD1,CASLPGQASDTQYF,TGTGCCAGCCTACCGGGACAGGCATCAGATACGCAGTATTTT
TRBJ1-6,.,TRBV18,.,CASSPRAVNSPLHF,TGTGCCAGCTCACCCAGGGCAGTAAATTCACCCCTCCACTTT
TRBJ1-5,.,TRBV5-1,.,CASSPGTADQPQHF,TGCGCCAGCAGCCCAGGGACGGCAGATCAGCCCCAGCATTTT
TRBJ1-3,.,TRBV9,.,CASSPLVSGNTIYF,TGTGCCAGCAGCCCCCTAGTCTCTGGAAACACCATATATTTT
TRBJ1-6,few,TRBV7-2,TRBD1,CASSMGQGGGTYNSPLHF,TGTGCCAGCAGCATGGGACAGGGCGGCGGTACATATAATTCACCCCTCCACTTT
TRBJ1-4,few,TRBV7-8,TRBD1,CASSLRQGTNEKLFF,TGTGCCAGCAGCCTACGACAGGGGACTAATGAAAAACTGTTTTTT
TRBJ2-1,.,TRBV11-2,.,CASSLRGFYNEQFF,TGTGCCAGCAGCCTTAGGGGGTTCTACAATGAGCAGTTCTTC
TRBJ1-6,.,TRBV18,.,CASSERTANSPLHF,TGTGCCAGCTCAGAAAGGACAGCTAATTCACCCCTCCACTTT
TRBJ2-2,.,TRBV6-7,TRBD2,CASSSIPGLAGGRAGGTGELFF,TGTGCCAGCAGTTCCATCCCGGGACTAGCGGGGGGCCGGGCGGGAGGCACCGGGGAGCTGTTTTTT
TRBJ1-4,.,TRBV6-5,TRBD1,CASRPRGLDEKLFF,TGTGCCAGCAGGCCCAGGGGGCTTGATGAAAAACTGTTTTTT
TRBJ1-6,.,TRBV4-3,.,CASSQDMQGDNSPLHF,TGCGCCAGCAGCCAAGATATGCAGGGCGATAATTCACCCCTCCACTTT
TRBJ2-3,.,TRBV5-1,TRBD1,CASSLGPKGAGTDTQYF,TGCGCCAGCAGCTTGGGTCCCAAGGGGGCCGGCACAGATACGCAGTATTTT
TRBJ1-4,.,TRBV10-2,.,CASSGGATNEKLFF,TGCGCCAGCAGTGGAGGTGCAACTAATGAAAAACTGTTTTTT
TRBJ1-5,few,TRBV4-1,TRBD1,CASSPTGRQGALHF,TGCGCCAGCAGCCCGACCGGCAGGCAGGGGGCGCTTCATTTT
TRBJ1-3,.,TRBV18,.,CASSPTNSPPNTF,TGTGCCAGCTCACCAACGAATTCACCGCCTAACACATTT
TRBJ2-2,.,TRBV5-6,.,CASRTGGLGGELFF,TGTGCCAGCAGGACGGGGGGCCTCGGCGGGGAGCTGTTTTTT
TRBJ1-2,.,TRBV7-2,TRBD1,CASSPIQGRGGYTF,TGTGCCAGCAGCCCCATACAGGGGCGGGGTGGCTACACCTTC
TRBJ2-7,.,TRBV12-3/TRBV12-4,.,CASGVVGQGSF,.
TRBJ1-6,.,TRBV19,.,CASSTPDSPLHF,TGTGCCAGTAGTACCCCCGATTCACCCCTCCACTTT
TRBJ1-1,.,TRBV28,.,CASRGPGNLNTEAFF,TGTGCCAGCAGGGGGCCGGGAAACCTGAACACTGAAGCTTTCTTT
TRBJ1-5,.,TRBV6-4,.,CASSDGSRGHARNQPQHF,TGTGCCAGCAGTGACGGGTCCCGCGGCCACGCCAGGAATCAGCCCCAGCATTTT